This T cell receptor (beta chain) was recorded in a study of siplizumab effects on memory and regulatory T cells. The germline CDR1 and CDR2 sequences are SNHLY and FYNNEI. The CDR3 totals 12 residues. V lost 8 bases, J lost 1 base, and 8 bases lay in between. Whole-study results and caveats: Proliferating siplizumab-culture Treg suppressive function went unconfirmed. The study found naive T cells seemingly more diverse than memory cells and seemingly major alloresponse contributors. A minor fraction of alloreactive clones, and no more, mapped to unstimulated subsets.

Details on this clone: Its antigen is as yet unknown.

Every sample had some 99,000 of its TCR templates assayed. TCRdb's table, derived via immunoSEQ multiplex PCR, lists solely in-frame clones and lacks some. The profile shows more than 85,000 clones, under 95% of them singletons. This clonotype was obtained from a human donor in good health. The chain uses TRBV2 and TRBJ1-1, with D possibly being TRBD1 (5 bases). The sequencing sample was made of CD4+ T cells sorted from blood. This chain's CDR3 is CASLRENTEAFF. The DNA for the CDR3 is TGTGCCAGCCTCAGGGAGAACACTGAAGCTTTCTTT.